These 26 T cell receptor beta chains share one sample of origin, sequenced in a study of blood T cell repertoires in COVID-19. Sequenced by immunoSEQ multiplex PCR; TCRdb stores in-frame clones only, minus some. Here the sample spans about 110,000 clones, 90% being singletons. Sequencing input: peripheral blood. Every receptor here comes from a human donor in a cohort sampled during active COVID-19.

The gene calls are TRBV7-8 and TRBJ2-1; a weak D match, TRBD1 (5 bases). Trimming removed 5 bases from V and 6 bases from J, with 8 bases in between. Germline CDR1 reads SGHVS; CDR2 reads FQNEAQ. The CDR3 loop spans 12 amino acids. The chain's CDR3 is CASSLDSNEQFF. Here the CDR3 DNA reads TGTGCCAGCAGCCTAGACAGCAATGAGCAGTTCTTC.

In its sample, this clone was seen once. V usage is TRBV11-3 and J usage is TRBJ1-6, with D unresolved. Germline-derived CDR1 and CDR2 are SGHNT and YENEEA. V was shortened by 5 bases and J by 2 bases, with 13 bases between the two germline ends. CDR3 size: 16 residues. CDR3: CASSGPGRAYNSPLHF. The CDR3 nucleotides read TGTGCCAGCAGCGGACCGGGAAGGGCCTATAATTCACCCCTCCACTTT.

CDR3 nucleotides: TGTGCCAGCAGCTTACGATTGGACAGTCGGGTAAAGAACACTGAAGCTTTCTTT. It is translated as CASSLRLDSRVKNTEAFF. The V call is TRBV7-9, the J call TRBJ1-1, with a tentative D call TRBD1 (6 bases). The CDR3 has 18 residues. Trimming shortened V by 2 bases and J by 1 base, and 20 bases separated the two germline ends. The germline gives CDR1 SEHNR, CDR2 FQNEAQ (reference sequence).

V is TRBV7-6 and J is TRBJ1-2, with 7 nucleotides matching TRBD1. CDR1 and CDR2 from the germline V gene are SGHVS and FNYEAQ. The CDR3 runs 16 residues. With V trimmed by 1 base and J by 7 bases, 12 bases remained unmatched. CDR3 DNA: TGTGCCAGCAGCTTAGGAAGTGGACACAGGGGTAGTGGCTACACCTTC. Its translation: CASSLGSGHRGSGYTF.

This CDR3 reads CASSTGTPYEQYF. CDR3 nucleotide sequence: TGTGCCAGCAGCACCGGGACACCGTACGAGCAGTACTTC. The chain joins TRBV9 to TRBJ2-7, with D tentatively TRBD1 (6 bases). The CDR3 is 13 residues long. Germline V gene sequence: CDR1 SGDLS, CDR2 YYNGEE. V shed 4 bases and J shed 4 bases, with 12 bases lying between them.

The CDR3 here is CASSLAGGYTEQFF. The DNA for the CDR3 is TGTGCCAGCAGCTTAGCGGGGGGGTATACTGAGCAGTTCTTC. This sequence joins TRBV7-2 and TRBJ2-1; 7 bases map to TRBD2. Per germline, CDR1 SGHTA and CDR2 FQGNSA. Losses at the gene ends were 0 bases for V and 9 bases for J; bases not matched to a gene: 5. The CDR3 extends over 14 amino acids.

This clone has ten or more counts. The J gene is TRBJ1-2, the V gene TRBV24-1; D perhaps matches TRBD1 (5 bases). Per germline, CDR1 KGHDR and CDR2 SFDVKD. V was clipped by 3 bases and J by 2 bases, with 18 bases between them. The CDR3 loop spans 17 amino acids. This chain's CDR3 is CATSDPKSGGFNYGYTF. The CDR3 DNA sequence: TGTGCCACCAGTGATCCGAAAAGCGGGGGTTTCAACTATGGCTACACCTTC.

The CDR3 DNA is TGTGCCAGCAGCCCCGACAGGGATATTGGCTACGAGCAGTACTTC. Its translation is CASSPDRDIGYEQYF. The chain links TRBV7-2 to TRBJ2-7; 7 bases map to TRBD1. The V gene end was trimmed by 5 bases and the J gene end by 3 bases; junction bases not matched to a gene: 10. Germline V lookup: CDR1 SGHTA, CDR2 FQGNSA. CDR3 length: 15 residues.

The genes are TRBV7-8 and TRBJ1-1, with D possibly TRBD1 on 6 matching bases. CDR1 and CDR2 (germline): SGHVS, FQNEAQ. The V end lost 5 bases, the J end lost 1 base, and 11 bases lay between the germline ends. The CDR3 has 14 residues. CDR3: CASSPRTENTEAFF. The CDR3 DNA reads TGTGCCAGCAGCCCCAGGACAGAGAACACTGAAGCTTTCTTT. Combining the CDR3 with reference TRBV7-8 and TRBJ1-1 gives the whole variable domain GAGVSQSPRYKVAKRGQDVALRCDPISGHVSLFWYQQALGQGPEFLTYFQNEAQLDKSGLPSDRFFAERPEGSVSTLKIQRTQQEDSAVYLCASSPRTENTEAFFGQGTRLTVV.

The V call is TRBV19, the J call TRBJ2-7, with 8 bases lining up with TRBD1. The trim removed 5 bases at V and 1 base at J, leaving 10 bases unmatched. This CDR3 is 16 amino acids long. Germline CDR1 and CDR2: LNHDA and SQIVND (reference sequence). CDR3 sequence (DNA): TGTGCCAGTAGTCCCCTGGCCGGGACAGGATCCTACGAGCAGTACTTC. Translation gives CASSPLAGTGSYEQYF.

The chain joins TRBV24-1 to TRBJ2-3, with 10 bases lining up with TRBD1. From germline, CDR1 is KGHDR and CDR2 SFDVKD. Trimming removed 3 bases from V and 5 bases from J; junction bases left unmatched: 7. The CDR3 is 16 residues long. The CDR3 bases are TGTGCCACCAGTGATCGACCGGGACAGGGGATAGATACGCAGTATTTT. Translating it yields CATSDRPGQGIDTQYF.

The V gene is TRBV11-1, the J gene TRBJ1-2, with TRBD1 identical over 7 bases. CDR1 and CDR2 from the germline V gene are SGHAT and FQDESV (reference sequence). Germline trimming cut 2 bases from V and 5 bases from J; bases unmatched to any gene: 5. This CDR3 is built from 14 residues. The CDR3: CASSLLDRSYGYTF. The DNA for the CDR3 is TGTGCCAGCAGCTTATTGGACAGGAGTTATGGCTACACCTTC.

The chain couples TRBV6-1 to TRBJ1-3, with D perhaps matching TRBD1 (5 bases). V lost 1 base, J lost 4 bases, and 14 bases lay in between. Looked up from germline, CDR1 is MNHNS and CDR2 is SASEGT. The CDR3 is 16 amino acids. The CDR3 nucleotides read TGTGCCAGCAGTGAAGGGTTAAGGGGATCAGGAAACACCATATATTTT. Translating it yields CASSEGLRGSGNTIYF.

The chain joins TRBV7-2 to TRBJ2-7; D is possibly TRBD2 (5 bases). In germline, CDR1 is SGHTA, CDR2 FQGNSA. V lost 1 base to trimming and J lost 9 bases, with 10 bases between them. This CDR3 is 12 amino acids long. The CDR3 here is CASSLDREGQYF. In DNA form, the CDR3 reads TGTGCCAGCAGCTTAGATCGGGAAGGGCAGTACTTC.

The chain employs TRBV19 and TRBJ2-1; tentatively, D is TRBD2 (6 bases). Germline V gives CDR1 LNHDA, CDR2 SQIVND (reference sequence). The CDR3 sequence is 14 residues long. Trimming shortened V by 4 bases and J by 4 bases, and 11 bases separated the two germline ends. The CDR3 sequence: CASSRIAVYNEQFF. Here the CDR3 DNA reads TGTGCCAGTAGTAGAATAGCGGTTTACAATGAGCAGTTCTTC.

The chain combines TRBV6-2 or TRBV6-3 with TRBJ2-5; a weak D match, TRBD1 (6 bases). This CDR3 spans 17 amino acids. V lost 3 bases to trimming and J lost 2 bases, with 19 bases between them. Germline V lookup: CDR1 MNHEY, CDR2 SVGEGT. The CDR3 nucleotides are TGTGCCAGCAGTTATTTTCCCAGGGGATATTCTCAAGAGACCCAGTACTTC. The encoded protein is CASSYFPRGYSQETQYF.

The chain combines TRBV6-5 with TRBJ1-3; D is ambiguous. This CDR3 has 13 amino acids. The ends were cut back, 4 bases at V and 4 bases at J, with 8 bases in the middle. Germline CDR1 and CDR2: MNHEY and SVGAGI. The chain's CDR3 is CASSLTQGNTIYF. The CDR3 DNA follows: TGTGCCAGCAGTTTGACACAGGGAAACACCATATATTTT.

The chain links TRBV19 to TRBJ1-5, with TRBD1 identical over 7 bases. V lost 8 bases and J lost 4; bases outside the gene matches: 11. This CDR3 contains 15 residues. Germline assignment: CDR1 LNHDA and CDR2 SQIVND (reference sequence). The CDR3 region has the DNA TGTGCCAGTGTCGCGTATGGGACAGCTAATCAGCCCCAGCATTTT. Translated: CASVAYGTANQPQHF.

This clone was seen once. The V and J genes are TRBV19 and TRBJ2-7, with TRBD2 matching 9 bases. The CDR3 has 18 amino acids. Germline trimming cut 3 bases from V and 0 bases from J; bases unmatched to any gene: 12. The germline V gene encodes CDR1 LNHDA and CDR2 SQIVND (reference sequence). CDR3 DNA: TGTGCCAGTAGTATGCGGGCTAGCGGGGCCCGGAGCTCCTACGAGCAGTACTTC. Amino acids: CASSMRASGARSSYEQYF.

The V call is TRBV6-6, the J call TRBJ1-4; 7 nucleotides align to TRBD1. The junction had 2 bases not matched to a gene; V was cut back by 0 bases and J by 4 bases. This CDR3 has 15 residues. Germline CDR1 and CDR2: MNHNY and SVGAGI (reference sequence). The CDR3 DNA is TGTGCCAGCAGTTACTCGAGACAGGGTAATGAAAAACTGTTTTTT. Protein: CASSYSRQGNEKLFF.

A single count supports this clone. This chain links TRBV9 with TRBJ2-7; D perhaps matches TRBD1 (6 bases). The CDR3 covers 15 residues. Germline assignment: CDR1 SGDLS and CDR2 YYNGEE. Trimming cost V 0 bases and J 0 bases, with 10 bases left between them. Here the CDR3 reads CASSVAGQSSYEQYF. CDR3 in DNA: TGTGCCAGCAGCGTAGCGGGACAATCCTCCTACGAGCAGTACTTC.

This clone was detected once. The same CDR3 also results from other DNA sequences found in this sample. The chain links TRBV6-5 to TRBJ1-1, with D uncertain. The germline V gene encodes CDR1 MNHEY and CDR2 SVGAGI. This CDR3 region has 12 residues. V lost 5 bases and J lost 1, with 5 bases in between. The CDR3 region is CASSRQNTEAFF. The CDR3 DNA is TGTGCCAGCAGTCGACAGAACACTGAAGCTTTCTTT.

V is TRBV7-9 and J is TRBJ1-2; 8 bases agree with TRBD1. Trimming removed 5 bases from V and 4 bases from J; junction bases left unmatched: 9. Germline V lookup: CDR1 SEHNR, CDR2 FQNEAQ (reference sequence). This CDR3 region has 15 residues. The CDR3 sequence is CASSRTGPLFYGYTF. CDR3 DNA: TGTGCCAGCAGCCGGACAGGGCCCCTTTTCTATGGCTACACCTTC. The full variable domain, in which reference TRBV7-9 and TRBJ1-2 provide the parts outside the CDR3, is DTGVSQNPRHKITKRGQNVTFRCDPISEHNRLYWYRQTLGQGPEFLTYFQNEAQLEKSRLLSDRFSAERPKGSFSTLEIQRTEQGDSAMYLCASSRTGPLFYGYTFGSGTRLTVV.

The chain employs TRBV7-6 and TRBJ1-5, with D possibly TRBD1 on 6 matching bases. The CDR3 is 13 amino acids. Per the germline V gene, CDR1 is SGHVS and CDR2 is FNYEAQ. V was cut by 2 bases and J by 8 bases, with 10 bases left in between. The CDR3 region has the DNA TGTGCCAGCAGCTTACAGGGGAATAAGCCCCAGCATTTT. Translated, it gives CASSLQGNKPQHF.

V usage is TRBV9 and J usage is TRBJ1-3; D remains unclear. V gave up 5 bases and J gave up 3 bases, with 3 bases separating them. The CDR3 totals 11 residues. Germline V gene data show CDR1 as SGDLS and CDR2 as YYNGEE. CDR3 region: CASSYGNTIYF. The DNA of the CDR3 is TGTGCCAGCAGTTATGGAAACACCATATATTTT.

The rearrangement joins TRBV28 to TRBJ2-1; TRBD2 matches 12 bases. V trimming: 2 bases; J trimming: 3 bases; junction bases outside the gene matches: 2. The CDR3 is 16 residues long. CDR1 MDHEN and CDR2 SYDVKM come from the germline V gene. CDR3: CASSLRLAGDYNEQFF. The CDR3 DNA is TGTGCCAGCAGTTTAAGACTAGCGGGAGACTACAATGAGCAGTTCTTC.